The 8 T cell receptor beta chains below come from one sample, sequenced in a study of beta chain features in type 1 diabetes. Sequencing targeted expressed TCRB transcripts, as all isolated RNA had been reverse transcribed. Libraries were prepared by immunoSEQ multiplex PCR; TCRdb keeps only in-frame clonotypes and omits some of them. Counted here are roughly 50,000 clones, around 45% occurring once; the ten biggest clones make up about 0.13%. Antigens for these TCRs are unknown. Whole-study results and caveats: There was a moderate but significant shortening of TCRB CDR3s in all four CD4+ subsets of Type 1 diabetes patients.

The specimen was stem cell memory CD4+ T cells from blood. Every receptor here comes from a man aged 30 to 45 with type 1 diabetes.

J is TRBJ1-2 and V is TRBV5-6; 8 nucleotides match TRBD1. The ends lost 0 bases at V and 6 bases at J; junction bases unmatched: 13. The CDR3 totals 17 residues. CDR1 is SGHDT and CDR2 is YYEEEE in the germline V gene. CDR3 loop: CASSLALGTGTLDGYTF. CDR3 DNA: TGTGCCAGCAGCTTGGCCCTCGGGACAGGCACCCTCGATGGCTACACCTTC.

The chain uses TRBV11-2 and TRBJ2-7; 13 positions agree with TRBD2. V shed 5 bases and J 6 bases; nucleotides not matched to a gene: 4. Germline V gives CDR1 SGHAT, CDR2 FQNNGV. The CDR3 covers 14 residues. This CDR3 is CASSQGLAGSEQYF. The CDR3, as DNA: TGTGCCAGCAGCCAGGGACTAGCGGGATCCGAGCAGTACTTC.

The chain combines TRBV5-1 with TRBJ2-1; perhaps TRBD2 as D (6 bases). The CDR3 has 15 residues. The germline gives CDR1 SGHRS, CDR2 YFSETQ. The V and J ends lost 2 bases and 1 base respectively, with 10 bases between them. CDR3 region: CASSFSGDSYNEQFF. CDR3 DNA: TGCGCCAGCAGCTTTAGCGGCGATTCCTACAATGAGCAGTTCTTC.

The chain is built from TRBV7-8 and TRBJ2-1, with TRBD1 identical over 10 bases. CDR3 size: 16 residues. The J segment lost 8 bases and the V segment lost 2 bases, leaving 9 bases of the junction unmatched. CDR1 is SGHVS, CDR2 FQNEAQ, per germline. CDR3 nucleotides: TGTGCCAGCAGCTTAATGGGGACAGGGGATTACGATGAGCAGTTCTTC. The encoded protein is CASSLMGTGDYDEQFF.

The chain uses TRBV2 and TRBJ1-5; D gene ambiguous. V was pared by 0 bases and J by 6 bases, with 12 bases between. Germline lookup yields CDR1 SNHLY and CDR2 FYNNEI. This CDR3 spans 15 amino acids. CDR3 nucleotides: TGTGCCAGCAGTGAAGCGTTCGGGAGACGTCAGCCCCAGCATTTT. It specifies CASSEAFGRRQPQHF.

The V call is TRBV2, the J call TRBJ2-5, with 9 bases matching TRBD1. CDR1 and CDR2 from the germline V gene are SNHLY and FYNNEI. The CDR3 contains 14 residues. Trimming removed 5 bases from V and 5 bases from J; junction bases left unmatched: 6. CDR3 in DNA: TGTGCCAGCAGTTACTTGACAGGGGGGGAGACCCAGTACTTC. Its translation is CASSYLTGGETQYF.

V usage is TRBV7-3 and J usage is TRBJ2-1, with D perhaps TRBD1 (5 bases). Germline V gene lookup returns CDR1 SGHTA and CDR2 FQGTGA. The CDR3 extends over 13 amino acids. The V end was cut by 1 base, the J end by 7 bases, with 8 bases between. CDR3 coding DNA: TGTGCCAGCAGCTTAAGAGACAGAAATGAGCAGTTCTTC. Translation gives CASSLRDRNEQFF. The whole variable domain, remainder taken from reference TRBV7-3 and TRBJ2-1, is GAGVSQTPSNKVTEKGKYVELRCDPISGHTALYWYRQSLGQGPEFLIYFQGTGAADDSGLPNDRFFAVRPEGSVSTLKIQRTERGDSAVYLCASSLRDRNEQFFGPGTRLTVL.

The rearrangement joins TRBV5-1 to TRBJ2-7; 7 positions agree with TRBD1. Trimming at V came to 6 bases and at J to 0 bases, leaving 3 bases not matched to a gene. The germline V gene has CDR1 SGHRS and CDR2 YFSETQ. The CDR3 runs to 13 residues. The DNA for the CDR3 is TGCGCCAGCACGACAGGGATCTCCTACGAGCAGTACTTC. Its translation is CASTTGISYEQYF.